The 29 T cell receptor beta chains given below trace back to one sample, sequenced in a study of STAT3 mutations in large granular lymphocyte leukemia. Clones were sequenced by immunoSEQ multiplex PCR, and TCRdb holds only the in-frame ones, with some missing. The table shows 30,000 to 40,000 clones, with around 87% occurring only once. Their antigens remain unidentified. Findings and caveats of the study: Every T-cell large granular lymphocyte leukemia patient had at least one immunodominant TCR beta clonotype.

The material sequenced was peripheral blood mononuclear cells. The receptors derive from a man in his 60s with T-cell large granular lymphocyte leukemia. Some clones in this sample may be carry-over from other donors' samples.

V and J are TRBV4-3 and TRBJ2-7, with TRBD1 identical over 9 bases. This CDR3 is built from 15 residues. V shed 4 bases and J 6 bases; nucleotides not matched to a gene: 10. Germline V CDR1 and CDR2: LGHNA, YSLEER. The CDR3 DNA sequence: TGCGCCAGCAGCCCCGGGATGGGACAGGGTCGCGAGCAGTACTTC. Its translation is CASSPGMGQGREQYF.

The rearrangement uses TRBV5-1 and TRBJ2-1, with TRBD2 matching 10 bases. V lost 0 bases and J lost 2; bases outside the gene matches: 2. Germline assignment: CDR1 SGHRS and CDR2 YFSETQ. This CDR3 comprises 16 residues. CDR3 DNA: TGCGCCAGCAGCTTGGGGACTAGCGGAGCCTACAATGAGCAGTTCTTC. It translates to CASSLGTSGAYNEQFF.

In this sample, this clone turned up once. The chain uses TRBV27 and TRBJ2-2; D might be TRBD2 (6 bases). Germline V gives CDR1 MNHEY, CDR2 SMNVEV (reference sequence). The V end lost 4 bases, the J end lost 0 bases, and 15 bases lay between the germline ends. This CDR3 comprises 17 residues. This chain's CDR3 is CASSSPGLSANTGELFF. CDR3 DNA sequence: TGTGCCAGCAGTTCCCCGGGACTTTCCGCGAACACCGGGGAGCTGTTTTTT.

The CDR3 nucleotides read TGTGCCACCAGCGGAAGACTAGCGGGAGGCACAGATACGCAGTATTTT. Translating it yields CATSGRLAGGTDTQYF. The chain uses TRBV15 and TRBJ2-3; the match to TRBD2 covers 12 bases. Germline trimming cut 5 bases from V and 1 base from J; bases unmatched to any gene: 4. CDR1 is LNHNV and CDR2 is YYDKDF in the germline V gene (reference sequence). This CDR3 comprises 16 residues.

V usage is TRBV15 and J usage is TRBJ2-5; 11 bases are a match to TRBD1. In germline, CDR1 is LNHNV, CDR2 YYDKDF (reference sequence). The V segment lost 8 bases and the J segment 4 bases; nucleotides outside the gene matches: 3. CDR3 length equals 13 residues. This chain's CDR3 is CATRGQGGETQYF. The CDR3 nucleotides read TGTGCCACCCGGGGACAGGGGGGAGAGACCCAGTACTTC.

The rearrangement joins TRBV28 to TRBJ1-2, with D perhaps TRBD1 (5 bases). The V and J ends lost 10 bases and 3 bases respectively, with 24 bases between them. From germline, CDR1 is MDHEN and CDR2 SYDVKM. This CDR3 spans 16 amino acids. This chain's CDR3 is CATTPGRSHYYYGYTF. The CDR3 DNA is TGTGCCACCACTCCGGGACGGAGCCACTATTACTATGGCTACACCTTC.

This sequence joins TRBV12-5 and TRBJ2-3, with D perhaps matching TRBD1 or TRBD2 (5 bases each). In germline, CDR1 is LGHNT, CDR2 FRNRAP. V shed 8 bases and J shed 2 bases, with 17 bases lying between them. This CDR3 is built from 15 residues. The CDR3 here is CASSTSGTNTDTQYF. Here the CDR3 DNA reads TGTGCTAGTTCGACGAGTGGGACCAACACAGATACGCAGTATTTT. The variable domain in full, with the rest retrieved from reference TRBV12-5 and TRBJ2-3, is DARVTQTPRHKVTEMGQEVTMRCQPILGHNTVFWYRQTMMQGLELLAYFRNRAPLDDSGMPKDRFSAEMPDATLATLKIQPSEPRDSAVYFCASSTSGTNTDTQYFGPGTRLTVL.

This chain connects TRBV7-2 to TRBJ2-3, with 9 bases matching TRBD1. This CDR3 contains 16 residues. Germline CDR1 SGHTA, CDR2 FQGNSA. V gave up 4 bases and J gave up 2 bases; unmatched junction bases: 7. This chain's CDR3 is CASSYPGTGTTDTQYF. The CDR3 region has the DNA TGTGCCAGCAGCTACCCCGGGACAGGGACCACAGATACGCAGTATTTT.

This sequence joins TRBV27 and TRBJ2-1; 7 bases are shared with TRBD2. The CDR3 extends over 14 amino acids. Losses at the gene ends were 5 bases for V and 6 bases for J; bases not matched to a gene: 7. CDR1 is MNHEY and CDR2 is SMNVEV in the germline V gene (reference sequence). CDR3 protein: CASSRGLEGNEQFF. For the CDR3, the DNA is TGTGCCAGCAGTAGAGGACTAGAGGGCAATGAGCAGTTCTTC.

This chain links TRBV6-6 with TRBJ1-1, with a possible D match to TRBD1 (6 bases). CDR3 length equals 14 residues. From germline, CDR1 is MNHNY and CDR2 SVGAGI (reference sequence). The V gene lost 7 bases and the J gene lost 5 bases, with 17 bases spanning the gap. The CDR3 region is CASNKGGAGTEAFF. In nucleotides, the CDR3 is TGTGCCAGCAACAAGGGGGGGGCTGGGACTGAAGCTTTCTTT.

The chain uses TRBV4-1 and TRBJ2-7, with TRBD1 matching over 10 bases. The CDR3 contains 15 residues. J lost 4 bases, V lost 7 bases, and 10 bases had no gene match. The germline CDR1 and CDR2 sequences are MGHRA and YSYEKL. CDR3 DNA: TGCGCCAGCAACCCGGGGGGGACAGGGGTTTACGAGCAGTACTTC. This translates into CASNPGGTGVYEQYF.

The rearrangement uses TRBV6-6 and TRBJ1-2, with TRBD1 matching over 8 bases. This CDR3 has 14 residues. V dropped 8 bases and J dropped 5; count of bases not matched to a gene: 10. Germline V gene lookup returns CDR1 MNHNY and CDR2 SVGAGI (reference sequence). CDR3 residues: CASGAGGARYGYTF. DNA of the CDR3: TGTGCCAGCGGGGCAGGGGGCGCCCGGTATGGCTACACCTTC.

The genes are TRBV29-1 and TRBJ2-7; 11 bases map to TRBD1. The CDR3 covers 12 residues. From germline, CDR1 is SQVTM and CDR2 ANQGSEA. With V trimmed by 8 bases and J by 4 bases, 4 bases remained unmatched. CDR3 sequence: CSIGTGGYEQYF. The CDR3, as DNA: TGCAGCATCGGGACAGGGGGTTACGAGCAGTACTTC.

The CDR3 spells CAWRARGWNTEAFF. As DNA, the CDR3 is TGTGCCTGGAGAGCCCGGGGGTGGAACACTGAAGCTTTCTTT. The rearrangement links TRBV30 to TRBJ1-1; possibly TRBD1 for D (5 bases). Germline V CDR1 and CDR2: GTSNPN, SVGIG (reference sequence). Between the trimmed V and J ends, which lost 3 bases and 1 base, there was a span of 12 bases. The CDR3 is 14 amino acids.

This sequence joins TRBV2 and TRBJ2-6, with D perhaps TRBD2 (6 bases). The CDR3 extends over 16 amino acids. The ends were cut back, 4 bases at V and 2 bases at J, with 12 bases in the middle. CDR1 SNHLY and CDR2 FYNNEI come from the germline V gene. CDR3 sequence: CASSGAWGAGANVLTF. The DNA for the CDR3 is TGTGCCAGCAGTGGGGCTTGGGGGGCTGGGGCCAACGTCCTGACTTTC.

In its sample, this clone was seen a few times. V usage is TRBV7-9 and J usage is TRBJ2-1; D might be TRBD1 (5 bases). The CDR3 length is 15 residues. V was shortened by 5 bases and J by 5 bases, with 16 bases between the two germline ends. Germline V gives CDR1 SEHNR, CDR2 FQNEAQ (reference sequence). As DNA, the CDR3 is TGTGCCAGCAGCCCAAGGGTAGACAGAAACAATGAGCAGTTCTTC. It specifies CASSPRVDRNNEQFF.

CDR3 DNA: TGTGCCTGGAGTCAGAGCTCCTATAATTCACCCCTCCACTTT. Translating it yields CAWSQSSYNSPLHF. The chain recombines TRBV30 with TRBJ1-6; D unclear. V gave up 2 bases and J gave up 0 bases, with 5 bases separating them. Germline-derived CDR1 and CDR2 are GTSNPN and SVGIG (reference sequence). The CDR3 is 14 amino acids.

V gene TRBV28 combines with J gene TRBJ2-7; 8 bases agree with TRBD2. CDR3 length: 13 amino acids. V lost 8 bases, J lost 3 bases, and 6 bases stayed unmatched. The germline CDR1 and CDR2 sequences are MDHEN and SYDVKM. The CDR3, as DNA: TGTGCCAGCTGCCCGGGGGGGGGCTACGAGCAGTACTTC. The encoded protein is CASCPGGGYEQYF.

V usage is TRBV7-2 and J usage is TRBJ2-7; D unresolved. Trimming removed 5 bases from V and 7 bases from J, with 12 bases in between. The CDR3 is made up of 12 amino acids. CDR1 is SGHTA and CDR2 is FQGNSA in the germline V gene. The CDR3 coding sequence is TGTGCCAGCAGCATTTACACGAGGGAGCAGTACTTC. It is translated as CASSIYTREQYF.

V is TRBV7-9 and J is TRBJ2-7, with 8 bases lining up with TRBD1. The germline CDR1 and CDR2 sequences are SEHNR and FQNEAQ (reference sequence). This CDR3 spans 14 amino acids. V shed 5 bases and J 3 bases; nucleotides not matched to a gene: 6. CDR3 sequence reads: CASSPGQGNYEQYF. In DNA, the CDR3 is TGTGCCAGCAGCCCCGGACAGGGTAACTACGAGCAGTACTTC.

The chain joins TRBV5-1 to TRBJ2-7; TRBD1 is a possible D gene (6 bases). The CDR3 loop spans 15 amino acids. Germline V CDR1 and CDR2: SGHRS, YFSETQ. V was pared by 0 bases and J by 6 bases, with 16 bases between. Here the CDR3 reads CASSLGVQGIGEQYF. CDR3 bases: TGCGCCAGCAGCTTGGGAGTGCAGGGGATAGGCGAGCAGTACTTC. Complete variable domain (other parts from reference TRBV5-1 and TRBJ2-7): KAGVTQTPRYLIKTRGQQVTLSCSPISGHRSVSWYQQTPGQGLQFLFEYFSETQRNKGNFPGRFSGRQFSNSRSEMNVSTLELGDSALYLCASSLGVQGIGEQYFGPGTRLTVT.

The V call is TRBV5-1, the J call TRBJ2-1; weak D call: TRBD1 (6 bases). CDR1 and CDR2 from the germline V gene are SGHRS and YFSETQ. The CDR3 covers 14 residues. V lost 7 bases to trimming and J lost 4 bases, with 15 bases between them. CDR3 coding DNA: TGCGCCAGCTCGACAGGAACCTCGTACAATGAGCAGTTCTTC. It yields the protein CASSTGTSYNEQFF.

This rearrangement joins TRBV27 to TRBJ2-7; D possibly matches TRBD1 or TRBD2 (5 bases each). The CDR3 consists of 14 residues. The V end lost 6 bases, the J end lost 2 bases, and 14 bases lay between the germline ends. CDR1 MNHEY and CDR2 SMNVEV come from the germline V gene (reference sequence). The DNA for the CDR3 is TGTGCCAGCAGCTTAAAACGGGGCCCCTACGAGCAGTACTTC. It specifies CASSLKRGPYEQYF.

This clone has just one count. The genes are TRBV15 and TRBJ1-3; D perhaps matches TRBD1 (5 bases). CDR1 and CDR2 (germline): LNHNV, YYDKDF (reference sequence). Trimming left V 8 bases short and J 4 bases short, with 18 bases between. The CDR3 runs 15 residues. The CDR3 spells CATAFAGGTGNTIYF. Written as DNA, the CDR3 is TGTGCCACCGCCTTCGCGGGGGGGACGGGAAACACCATATATTTT.

This clone was picked up a small number of times. The chain joins TRBV2 to TRBJ1-5; unclear D gene. The CDR3 is made up of 13 amino acids. From germline, CDR1 is SNHLY and CDR2 FYNNEI. V was pared by 2 bases and J by 11 bases, with 13 bases between. The CDR3 bases are TGTGCCAGCAGTGAAAGTCCCACCTCAGCCCAGCATTTT. Its protein is CASSESPTSAQHF.

The rearrangement uses TRBV7-3 and TRBJ2-1; a possible D gene is TRBD2 (7 bases). CDR1 and CDR2 from the germline V gene are SGHTA and FQGTGA. The ends were cut back, 3 bases at V and 4 bases at J, with 13 bases in the middle. The CDR3 is 15 amino acids. The CDR3 loop reads CASSLAGASYNEQFF. CDR3 DNA: TGTGCCAGCAGCTTGGCGGGGGCATCGTACAATGAGCAGTTCTTC.

J is TRBJ2-7 and V is TRBV7-8; 9 bases line up with TRBD1. Unmatched junction bases numbered 11, after V lost 5 bases and J lost 6 bases. The CDR3 has 15 residues. Per germline, CDR1 SGHVS and CDR2 FQNEAQ. CDR3 DNA sequence: TGTGCCAGCAGCCCCGGACAGGGGAGGTCGGGCGAGCAGTACTTC. This gives the protein CASSPGQGRSGEQYF.

The chain recombines TRBV5-4 with TRBJ2-1; TRBD2 agrees at 11 bases. The germline CDR1 and CDR2 sequences are SGHNT and YYREEE (reference sequence). The CDR3 totals 18 residues. After removal of 2 bases from V and 0 bases from J, the junction contained 7 bases not matched to a gene. Here the CDR3 DNA reads TGTGCCAGCAGCTTAAGGTTCACTAGCGGGAGCTCCTACAATGAGCAGTTCTTC. Protein sequence: CASSLRFTSGSSYNEQFF.

In DNA form, the CDR3 reads TGCGCCAGCAGAGAATCGGGACAGCTTACAACCTACGAGCAGTACTTC. This sequence encodes CASRESGQLTTYEQYF. The rearrangement uses TRBV5-1 and TRBJ2-7; TRBD1 matches 7 bases. The germline V gene has CDR1 SGHRS and CDR2 YFSETQ. The CDR3 length is 16 residues. V lost 5 bases, J lost 2 bases, and 13 bases stayed unmatched.